This T cell receptor (beta chain) was retrieved from a study of blood T cell repertoires in COVID-19. For the study at large: The analysed material was cDNA or gDNA that came from T cells, B-cell-depleted T cells, or PBMCs.

Clinical histories supplied by participants themselves formed the basis of cohort assignment. Recovered participants had two consecutive negative NP/OP PCR tests, healthcare professional clearance, or symptom resolution. This clone has only one observation. As processed by the authors: Reference gene primer amplification in the assay estimated nucleated cell counts. Assay used: immunoSEQ multiplex PCR; TCRdb lists only in-frame clones, some missing. V and J calls plus clone size are reproduced from that table; the DNA served to infer D and trimming. The data contain a few hundred thousand clones, 85% to 90% of them singletons. Sequenced material: PBMCs or T cells enriched from blood (not recorded which). This clonotype was sampled from a middle-aged woman who had recovered from COVID-19.

Written as DNA, the CDR3 is TGTGCCAGCAGTTCCCGGGTTGATGAGCAGTTCTTC. It is translated as CASSSRVDEQFF. The chain employs TRBV6-5 and TRBJ2-1; D uncertain. V gave up 4 bases and J gave up 8 bases, with 9 bases separating them. From germline, CDR1 is MNHEY and CDR2 SVGAGI. The length of the CDR3 is 12 residues.